The table lists the clone carrying this T cell receptor (beta chain) with a few counts. Its specificity is unknown. Sorting with CD45RO/CCR7/CD25/CD127/CD95/CD27 yielded naive, central memory, regulatory and stem-like memory CD4+ cells. Expressed TCRB transcripts were sequenced because the entire RNA isolate underwent reverse transcription. Using immunoSEQ multiplex PCR, the repertoire was profiled, and TCRdb retains in-frame clones only, with some absent. This table has about 44,000 clones, 51% appearing once. In germline, CDR1 is SGHAT, CDR2 FQDESV (reference sequence). CDR3 size: 12 residues. Trimming stripped 4 bases from V and 9 bases from J, with 10 bases between. This record belongs to a study of beta chain features in type 1 diabetes. Looking at the study overall: All samples together contributed 85 million to 120 million sorted cells for examination.

Study-level findings and limits: The naive, central memory and Treg TCRB repertoires looked more alike in patients than they did in healthy donors.

This TCR came from a woman younger than 35 in good health. The chain combines TRBV11-1 with TRBJ2-1, with no clear D. Input material: Tregs from blood. The CDR3 reads CASSYLRSEQFF. The CDR3 coding sequence is TGTGCCAGCAGCTACCTCAGAAGTGAGCAGTTCTTC. Based on the CDR3 plus reference TRBV11-1 and TRBJ2-1, the full variable domain is EAEVAQSPRYKITEKSQAVAFWCDPISGHATLYWYRQILGQGPELLVQFQDESVVDDSQLPKDRFSAERLKGVDSTLKIQPAELGDSAMYLCASSYLRSEQFFGPGTRLTVL.